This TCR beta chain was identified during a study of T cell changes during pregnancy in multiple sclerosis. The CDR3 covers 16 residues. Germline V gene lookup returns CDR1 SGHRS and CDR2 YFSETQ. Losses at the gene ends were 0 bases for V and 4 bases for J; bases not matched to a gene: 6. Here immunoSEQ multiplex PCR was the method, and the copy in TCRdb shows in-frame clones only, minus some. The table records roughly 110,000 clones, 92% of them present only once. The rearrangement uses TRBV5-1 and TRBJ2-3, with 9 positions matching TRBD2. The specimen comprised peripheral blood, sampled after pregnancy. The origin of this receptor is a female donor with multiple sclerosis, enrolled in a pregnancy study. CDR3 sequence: CASSLGLAGVPDTQYF. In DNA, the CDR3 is TGCGCCAGCAGCTTGGGGTTAGCGGGAGTTCCAGATACGCAGTATTTT.